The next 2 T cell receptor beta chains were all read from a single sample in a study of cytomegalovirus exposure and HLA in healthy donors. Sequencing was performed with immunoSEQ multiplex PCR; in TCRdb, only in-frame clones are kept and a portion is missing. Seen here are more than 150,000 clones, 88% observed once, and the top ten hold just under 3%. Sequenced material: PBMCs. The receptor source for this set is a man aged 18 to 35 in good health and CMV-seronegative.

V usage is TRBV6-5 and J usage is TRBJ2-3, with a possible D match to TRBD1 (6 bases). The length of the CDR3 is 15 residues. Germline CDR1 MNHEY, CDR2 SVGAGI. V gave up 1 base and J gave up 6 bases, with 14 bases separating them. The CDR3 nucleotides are TGTGCCAGCAGTTACTGGGCAGGGGATCTTGATACGCAGTATTTT. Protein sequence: CASSYWAGDLDTQYF.

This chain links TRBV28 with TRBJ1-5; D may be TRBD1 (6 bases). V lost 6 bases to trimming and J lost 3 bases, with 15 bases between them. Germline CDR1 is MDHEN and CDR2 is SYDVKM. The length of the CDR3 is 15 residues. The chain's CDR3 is CASSLIQGPNQPQHF. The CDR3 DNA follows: TGTGCCAGCAGCCTGATACAGGGACCCAATCAGCCCCAGCATTTT.